This TCR beta chain was sequenced for a study of blood T cell repertoires in COVID-19. Study in general: The United States, Italy and Spain were the sources of the acute and convalescent COVID-19 samples.

The method was immunoSEQ multiplex PCR; TCRdb's version includes in-frame clones alone and lacks a portion of them. The sample lists fewer than 350,000 clones, around 88% occurring once. The V end lost 7 bases, the J end lost 6 bases, and 18 bases lay between the germline ends. Germline-derived CDR1 and CDR2 are MDHEN and SYDVKM. There are 14 residues in the CDR3. Sequencing was performed on peripheral blood. This chain uses TRBV28 with TRBJ2-5; possible D gene TRBD2, 7 bases. This receptor was obtained from a woman aged 30 to 39 with COVID-19, enrolled during active disease. The CDR3 DNA is TGTGCCAGCAAGATTGGGGGGGGCGCGAAGACCCAGTACTTC. Its translation is CASKIGGGAKTQYF.